The next 10 T cell receptor beta chains were all read from a single sample in a study of CD8 T cells in ankylosing spondylitis. TCRdb recomputed calls from the 5' RACE reads with MiXCR, one row per CDR3 protein. The sample consists of some 250,000 distinct CDR3 sequences, more than 20% of them appearing once. Material for sequencing was blood, either unsorted or a sorted T cell fraction (not recorded which). The source is a male donor with ankylosing spondylitis or in good health (not recorded which).

This clonotype was counted only a few times. The CDR3 nucleotides read TGTGCCAGCAGCCCATGGACAGGGACTAACTATGGCTACACCTTC. This encodes CASSPWTGTNYGYTF. The chain uses TRBV4-2 and TRBJ1-2, with 8 bases identical to TRBD1. After removal of 4 bases from V and 0 bases from J, the junction contained 4 bases not matched to a gene. CDR1 and CDR2 (germline): LGHNA, YNFKEQ. The CDR3 runs to 15 residues.

The chain employs TRBV6-5 and TRBJ2-1, with D perhaps TRBD2 (6 bases). In germline, CDR1 is MNHEY, CDR2 SVGAGI. This CDR3 has 11 amino acids. V was clipped by 5 bases and J by 11 bases, with 10 bases between them. The CDR3 sequence is CASSAGTQQFF. CDR3 in DNA: TGTGCCAGCAGTGCCGGGACTCAGCAGTTCTTC.

The rearrangement links TRBV20-1 to TRBJ2-5; D is unresolved. CDR1 is DFQATT and CDR2 is SNEGSKA in the germline V gene (reference sequence). V was clipped by 0 bases and J by 4 bases, with 3 bases between them. The CDR3 consists of 11 residues. CDR3 nucleotides: TGCAGTGCTAGAGAAATAGAGACCCAGTACTTC. This translates into CSAREIETQYF.

There are a few counts of this clonotype. V and J are TRBV6-5 and TRBJ1-4; TRBD1 might be the D (6 bases). In germline, CDR1 is MNHEY, CDR2 SVGAGI. The CDR3 runs to 14 residues. V lost 4 bases, J lost 7 bases, and 13 bases lay in between. CDR3 sequence (DNA): TGTGCCAGCAGTTTAACGACAGGAAGTGAAAAACTGTTTTTT. Translating it yields CASSLTTGSEKLFF.

V and J are TRBV12-3 or TRBV12-4 and TRBJ2-2; D call uncertain. CDR3 length equals 15 residues. V gave up 5 bases and J gave up 8 bases, with 18 bases separating them. The CDR3 protein is CASSPSGLTRGELFF. The CDR3 nucleotides read TGTGCCAGCAGTCCCTCCGGCCTCACGAGGGGGGAGCTGTTTTTT.

This clonotype was detected many times. The chain links TRBV5-1 to TRBJ2-2, with a weak D call TRBD2 (5 bases). The germline V gene encodes CDR1 SGHRS and CDR2 YFSETQ. V was shortened by 0 bases and J by 7 bases, with 10 bases between the two germline ends. The CDR3 length is 14 residues. CDR3 amino acids: CASSLETGVGELFF. DNA for the CDR3: TGCGCCAGCAGCTTGGAGACCGGGGTCGGGGAGCTGTTTTTT.

This clonotype was counted ten times or more. The chain has TRBV12-3 or TRBV12-4 and TRBJ2-4; possibly TRBD1 for D (5 bases). Trimming took off 5 bases at V and 0 bases at J, with 17 bases between the two ends. CDR3 length: 17 amino acids. In nucleotides, the CDR3 is TGTGCCAGCAGTCACAAAATTGACAGACTAGCCAAAAACATTCAGTACTTC. This codes for CASSHKIDRLAKNIQYF.

This clonotype was seen at least ten times. The chain recombines TRBV20-1 with TRBJ2-2; no clear D. This CDR3 contains 13 residues. The germline V and J ends were trimmed by 7 bases and 3 bases, with 12 bases remaining between them. In germline, CDR1 is DFQATT, CDR2 SNEGSKA (reference sequence). The CDR3 coding sequence is TGCAGTGTCCACAGATTTGACACCGGGGAGCTGTTTTTT. This codes for CSVHRFDTGELFF.

This chain joins TRBV20-1 and TRBJ2-7, with D tentatively TRBD1 or TRBD2 (5 bases each). The germline V gene encodes CDR1 DFQATT and CDR2 SNEGSKA (reference sequence). The V end was cut by 0 bases, the J end by 0 bases, with 6 bases between. The CDR3 totals 13 residues. CDR3 loop: CSARDGGSYEQYF. The CDR3 region has the DNA TGCAGTGCTAGAGATGGGGGCTCCTACGAGCAGTACTTC.

This clonotype was picked up many times. This sequence joins TRBV20-1 and TRBJ1-1; tentative D call: TRBD1 (5 bases). V lost 4 bases and J lost 7, with 13 bases in between. Germline V gene sequence: CDR1 DFQATT, CDR2 SNEGSKA (reference sequence). The CDR3 length is 12 residues. CDR3 in DNA: TGCAGTGCTATCGGGGGGAAAGATGAAGCTTTCTTT. Translated, it gives CSAIGGKDEAFF.